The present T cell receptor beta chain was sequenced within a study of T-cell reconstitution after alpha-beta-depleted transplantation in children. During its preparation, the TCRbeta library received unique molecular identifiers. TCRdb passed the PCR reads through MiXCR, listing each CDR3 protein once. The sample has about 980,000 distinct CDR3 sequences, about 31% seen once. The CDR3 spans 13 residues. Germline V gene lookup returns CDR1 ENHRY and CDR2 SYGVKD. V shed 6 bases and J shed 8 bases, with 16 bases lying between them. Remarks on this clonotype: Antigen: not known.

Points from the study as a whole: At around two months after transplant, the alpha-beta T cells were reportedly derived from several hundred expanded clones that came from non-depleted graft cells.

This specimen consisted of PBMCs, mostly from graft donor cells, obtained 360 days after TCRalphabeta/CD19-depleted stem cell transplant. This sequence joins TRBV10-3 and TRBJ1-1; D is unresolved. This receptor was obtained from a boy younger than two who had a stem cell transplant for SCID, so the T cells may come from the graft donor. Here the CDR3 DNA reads TGTGCCATCAGCCTCGGGCCTCTCGCGGAAGCTTTCTTT. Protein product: CAISLGPLAEAFF.